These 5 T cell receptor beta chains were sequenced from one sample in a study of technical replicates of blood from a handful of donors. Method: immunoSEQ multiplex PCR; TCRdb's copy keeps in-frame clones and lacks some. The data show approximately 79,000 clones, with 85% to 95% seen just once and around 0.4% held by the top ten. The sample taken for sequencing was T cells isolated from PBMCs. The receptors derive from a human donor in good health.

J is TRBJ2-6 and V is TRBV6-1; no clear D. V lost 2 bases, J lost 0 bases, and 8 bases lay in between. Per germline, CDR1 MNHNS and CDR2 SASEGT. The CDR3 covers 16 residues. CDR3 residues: CASSEMGSSGANVLTF. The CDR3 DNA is TGTGCCAGCAGTGAAATGGGCAGCTCTGGGGCCAACGTCCTGACTTTC.

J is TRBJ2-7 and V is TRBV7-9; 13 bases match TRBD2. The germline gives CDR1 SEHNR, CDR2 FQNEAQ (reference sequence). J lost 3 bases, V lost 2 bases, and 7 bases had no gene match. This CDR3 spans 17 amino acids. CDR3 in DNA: TGTGCCAGCAGCTTACGAGCCGGGACTAGCGGGATCTACGAGCAGTACTTC. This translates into CASSLRAGTSGIYEQYF.

This CDR3 is CASRKTGGSQNEQFF. The CDR3 bases are TGTGCCAGCAGAAAAACGGGCGGGAGTCAGAATGAGCAGTTCTTC. This chain connects TRBV21-1 to TRBJ2-1; the D call TRBD2 from the table was never checked on the DNA. TRBV21-1 counts as a pseudogene. This CDR3 is built from 15 residues.

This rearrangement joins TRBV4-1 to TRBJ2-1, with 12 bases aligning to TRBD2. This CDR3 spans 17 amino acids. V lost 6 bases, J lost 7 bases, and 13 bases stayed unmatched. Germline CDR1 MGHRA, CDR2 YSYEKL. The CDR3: CASREARLAGVINEQFF. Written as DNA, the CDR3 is TGCGCCAGCAGGGAGGCTCGACTAGCGGGAGTTATAAATGAGCAGTTCTTC.

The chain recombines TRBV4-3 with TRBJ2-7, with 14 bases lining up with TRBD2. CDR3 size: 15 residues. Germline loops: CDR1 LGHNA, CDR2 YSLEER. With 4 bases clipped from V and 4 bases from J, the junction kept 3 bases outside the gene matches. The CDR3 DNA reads TGCGCCAGCAGCCCGGGACTAGCGGGAGAGTACGAGCAGTACTTC. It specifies CASSPGLAGEYEQYF.